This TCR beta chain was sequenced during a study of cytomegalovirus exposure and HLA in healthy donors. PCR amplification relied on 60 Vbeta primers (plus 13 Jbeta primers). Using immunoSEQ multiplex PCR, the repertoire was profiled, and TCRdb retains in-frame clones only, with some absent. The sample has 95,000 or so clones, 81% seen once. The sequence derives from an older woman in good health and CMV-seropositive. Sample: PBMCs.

The CDR3 DNA is TGTGCCAGCAGCCCAACCGACAGGGACAATCAGCCCCAGCATTTT. It codes for CASSPTDRDNQPQHF. V and J are TRBV4-2 and TRBJ1-5; the match to TRBD1 covers 7 bases. The CDR3 totals 15 residues. Looked up from germline, CDR1 is LGHNA and CDR2 is YNFKEQ. Trimming cost V 4 bases and J 3 bases; bases outside gene matches: 6.